The 12 T cell receptor beta chains below all came from one sample that was sequenced in a study of shared clonotypes between healthy human individuals. Clones were read by immunoSEQ multiplex PCR, and TCRdb kept only the in-frame ones, dropping some. The sample consists of 950,000 to 1,200,000 clones, about 80% of them appearing once. The source material was memory CD4+ T cells from PBMCs. Subset: CD45RA-negative fraction. These receptors came from a man between 18 and 35 years old in good health. Some clones in this sample may be carry-over from other donors' samples.

The gene calls are TRBV30 and TRBJ2-7; 7 positions agree with TRBD1. V shed 4 bases, J shed 0 bases, and the junction held 9 bases outside the gene matches. The CDR3 has 15 residues. Germline CDR1 reads GTSNPN; CDR2 reads SVGIG (reference sequence). The CDR3 here is CAWTNKQGSSYEQYF. CDR3 DNA: TGTGCCTGGACCAATAAACAGGGGTCCTCCTACGAGCAGTACTTC.

The CDR3 region has the DNA TGTGCCAGTAGAAACGCGCACCACACAGATACGCAGTATTTT. This encodes CASRNAHHTDTQYF. The chain combines TRBV19 with TRBJ2-3; D is undetermined. Germline CDR1 LNHDA, CDR2 SQIVND (reference sequence). Trimming pared 6 bases from V and 2 bases from J, leaving 12 bases between. The CDR3 runs 14 residues.

In DNA, the CDR3 is TGTGCCAGCAGCTCCGGACTTCAAGCGGAGGGCTACACCTTC. The encoded protein is CASSSGLQAEGYTF. The rearrangement uses TRBV7-3 and TRBJ1-2; no clear D gene. Trimming removed 4 bases at V and 8 bases at J, with 17 bases between. The CDR3 runs to 14 residues. CDR1 and CDR2 from the germline V gene are SGHTA and FQGTGA.

This clone was recorded at least ten times. This chain links TRBV2 with TRBJ1-2, with D tentatively TRBD1 (6 bases). The CDR3 totals 13 residues. Germline CDR1 reads SNHLY; CDR2 reads FYNNEI. Trimming cost V 3 bases and J 8 bases, with 13 bases left between them. CDR3 in amino acids: CASSDLQGTGYTF. The DNA of the CDR3 is TGTGCCAGCAGTGATCTCCAGGGGACAGGCTACACCTTC.

The chain links TRBV5-4 to TRBJ2-5; a weak D match, TRBD2 (5 bases). V lost 4 bases and J lost 0, with 7 bases in between. The CDR3 length is 13 residues. Germline V CDR1 and CDR2: SGHNT, YYREEE (reference sequence). The DNA of the CDR3 is TGTGCCAGCAGCCGGACTCACCAAGAGACCCAGTACTTC. It yields the protein CASSRTHQETQYF.

In DNA form, the CDR3 reads TGTGCCAGCTCACCGGAAGAGCTCAAGCAAGGGATAAACACTGAAGCTTTCTTT. Its translation is CASSPEELKQGINTEAFF. The chain employs TRBV18 and TRBJ1-1; D is unresolved. The CDR3 sequence is 18 residues long. Germline V gene lookup returns CDR1 KGHSH and CDR2 LQKENI. Deletions cut 3 bases from V and 2 bases from J, with 22 bases between.

The DNA for the CDR3 is TGCGCCAGCAGCCAAGATTCTGGGCAGGGGTACGAGCAGTACTTC. It codes for CASSQDSGQGYEQYF. The chain links TRBV4-3 to TRBJ2-7; perhaps TRBD1 as D (6 bases). The CDR3 contains 15 residues. Trimming pared 0 bases from V and 4 bases from J, leaving 13 bases between. Germline CDR1 is LGHNA and CDR2 is YSLEER.

This sequence joins TRBV28 and TRBJ2-7; D remains unclear. CDR3 length: 15 residues. The V gene's germline CDR1 is MDHEN and CDR2 SYDVKM. V was shortened by 6 bases and J by 0 bases, with 15 bases between the two germline ends. Here the CDR3 reads CASSIPTESSYEQYF. CDR3 bases: TGTGCCAGCAGCATACCTACCGAGAGCTCCTACGAGCAGTACTTC. Full variable domain (rest looked up from reference TRBV28 and TRBJ2-7): DVKVTQSSRYLVKRTGEKVFLECVQDMDHENMFWYRQDPGLGLRLIYFSYDVKMKEKGDIPEGYSVSREKKERFSLILESASTNQTSMYLCASSIPTESSYEQYFGPGTRLTVT.

The J gene is TRBJ1-1, the V gene TRBV27, with D possibly matching TRBD1 (5 bases). V lost 10 bases, J lost 4 bases, and 19 bases lay in between. This CDR3 comprises 14 residues. Germline CDR1 and CDR2: MNHEY and SMNVEV (reference sequence). Here the CDR3 DNA reads TGTGCCACCCGGTTCCCGGGGGGGGGCACTGAAGCTTTCTTT. Amino acid sequence: CATRFPGGGTEAFF.

The chain uses TRBV9 and TRBJ2-3, with D possibly TRBD1 on 6 matching bases. Germline V gene sequence: CDR1 SGDLS, CDR2 YYNGEE. The V end was cut by 3 bases, the J end by 9 bases, with 11 bases between. The CDR3 runs 12 residues. The CDR3 loop reads CASSETGVTQYF. The CDR3 DNA reads as TGTGCCAGCAGCGAGACAGGAGTCACGCAGTATTTT.

The chain has TRBV18 and TRBJ2-5, with D hard to call. CDR3 length: 13 amino acids. Germline assignment: CDR1 KGHSH and CDR2 LQKENI. Trimming left V 0 bases short and J 4 bases short, with 6 bases between. The CDR3 here is CASSPPLGETQYF. CDR3 coding DNA: TGTGCCAGCTCACCACCGTTGGGAGAGACCCAGTACTTC.

The rearrangement uses TRBV28 and TRBJ1-4; 7 nucleotides align to TRBD1. The CDR3 consists of 14 residues. CDR1 is MDHEN and CDR2 is SYDVKM in the germline V gene. The V segment lost 6 bases and the J segment 3 bases; nucleotides outside the gene matches: 4. For the CDR3, the DNA is TGTGCCAGCAGCCCCAGGGGGGCTAATGAAAAACTGTTTTTT. It is translated as CASSPRGANEKLFF.